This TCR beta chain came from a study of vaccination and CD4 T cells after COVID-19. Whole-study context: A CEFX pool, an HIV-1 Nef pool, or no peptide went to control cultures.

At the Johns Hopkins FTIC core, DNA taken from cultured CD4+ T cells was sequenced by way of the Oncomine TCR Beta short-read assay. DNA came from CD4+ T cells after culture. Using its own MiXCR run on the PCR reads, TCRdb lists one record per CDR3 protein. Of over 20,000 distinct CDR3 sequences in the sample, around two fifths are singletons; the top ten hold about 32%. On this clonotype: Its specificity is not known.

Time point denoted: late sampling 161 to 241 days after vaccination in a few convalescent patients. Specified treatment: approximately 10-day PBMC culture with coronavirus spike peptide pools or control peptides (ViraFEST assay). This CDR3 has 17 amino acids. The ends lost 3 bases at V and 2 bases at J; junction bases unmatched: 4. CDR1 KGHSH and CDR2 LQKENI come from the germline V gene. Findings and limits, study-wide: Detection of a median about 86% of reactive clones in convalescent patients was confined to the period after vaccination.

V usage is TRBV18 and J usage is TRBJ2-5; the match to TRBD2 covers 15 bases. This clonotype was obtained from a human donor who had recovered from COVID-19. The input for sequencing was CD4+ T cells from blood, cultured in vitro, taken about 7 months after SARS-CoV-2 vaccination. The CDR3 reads CASSPGTSGGRQETQYF. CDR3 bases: TGTGCCAGCTCACCGGGGACTAGCGGGGGGAGACAAGAGACCCAGTACTTC.